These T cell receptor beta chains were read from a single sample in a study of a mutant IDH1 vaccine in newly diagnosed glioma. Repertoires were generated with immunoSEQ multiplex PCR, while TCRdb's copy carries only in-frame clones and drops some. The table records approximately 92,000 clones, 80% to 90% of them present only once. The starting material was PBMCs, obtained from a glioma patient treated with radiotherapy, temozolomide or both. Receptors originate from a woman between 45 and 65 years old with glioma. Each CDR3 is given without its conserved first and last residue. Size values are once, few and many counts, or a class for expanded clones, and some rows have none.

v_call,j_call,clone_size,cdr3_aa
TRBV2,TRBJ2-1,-,ASSLLTGSLF
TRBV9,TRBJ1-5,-,ASSVGGTGPQPQH
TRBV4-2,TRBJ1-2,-,ASSQDGSKPNYGYT
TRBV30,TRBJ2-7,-,AWTRGDRVVILYEQY
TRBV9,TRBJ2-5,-,ASSAGPGETQY
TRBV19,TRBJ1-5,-,ASSMGTGGNQPQH
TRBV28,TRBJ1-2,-,ASSLSVGTLGYT
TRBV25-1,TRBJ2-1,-,ASSGISEDSGYNEQF
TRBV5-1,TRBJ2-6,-,ASSLTGGSGANVLT
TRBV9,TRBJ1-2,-,ASSPYGKSNGYT
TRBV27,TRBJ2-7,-,ASSLSIFDEQY
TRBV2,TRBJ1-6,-,ASSEGLGVSPLH
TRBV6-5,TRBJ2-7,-,ASSYFHEQY
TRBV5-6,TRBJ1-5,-,ASSLGDRGSNQPQH
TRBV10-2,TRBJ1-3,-,ASRDSLSGNTIY
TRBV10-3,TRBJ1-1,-,AISDGIDTEAF
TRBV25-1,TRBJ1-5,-,ASRETGLNQPQH
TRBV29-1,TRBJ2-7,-,SVGGAETYEQY
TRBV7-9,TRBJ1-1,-,ASSFGRTNTEAF
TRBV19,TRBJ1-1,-,ASSVGTGEEAF
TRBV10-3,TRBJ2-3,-,AISENADTQY
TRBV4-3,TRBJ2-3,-,ASSQDRGRAYDLY
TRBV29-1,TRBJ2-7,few,SVRLEGGSSYEQY
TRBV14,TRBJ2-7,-,ASSQTGVYEQY
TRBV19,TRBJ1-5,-,ASSINRVGQPQH
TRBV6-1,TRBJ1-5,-,ASTGLSNQPQH
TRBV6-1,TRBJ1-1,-,ASSEVRGKYGTEAF
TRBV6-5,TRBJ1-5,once,ASSYRYNSNQPQH
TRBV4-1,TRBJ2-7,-,ASSLGRAYEQY
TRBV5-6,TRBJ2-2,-,ASSLVGQGQLF
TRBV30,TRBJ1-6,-,AWSVGPDNSPLH
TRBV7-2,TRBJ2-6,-,ASSLRLAGGFGVLT
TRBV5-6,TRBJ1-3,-,ASSFGGNTIY
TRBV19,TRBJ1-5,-,ASSIDPSLTGTANQPQH
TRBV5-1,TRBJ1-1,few,ASSSIGQAGTEAF
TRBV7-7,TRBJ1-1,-,ASSPLDTTEAF
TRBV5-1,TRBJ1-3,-,ASSLEGAGSSGNTIY
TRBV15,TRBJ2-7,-,ATSRGDSSSYEQY
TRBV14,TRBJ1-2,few,ASSQVATEAGYT
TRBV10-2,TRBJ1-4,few,ASSGGTGPNEKLF
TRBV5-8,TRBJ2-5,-,ASSLLIKRTQY
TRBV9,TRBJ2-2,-,ASSVAGKSNTGELF
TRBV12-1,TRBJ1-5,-,ASRAGYNQPQH
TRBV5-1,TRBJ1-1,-,ASSLEGNTEAF
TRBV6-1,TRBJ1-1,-,ASSQTGPNTEAF
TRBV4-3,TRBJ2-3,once,ASSQDGGTDTQY
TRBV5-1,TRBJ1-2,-,ASSLAPPGQGHSNYGYT
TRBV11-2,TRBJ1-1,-,ASSQVNREAF